This is a list of T cell receptor beta chains from one sample in a study of shared clonotypes between healthy human individuals. The table came from immunoSEQ multiplex PCR; TCRdb's copy has only in-frame clones and leaves some out. Of around 560,000 clones in the sample, roughly 95% were seen once. Material for sequencing was naive CD8+ T cells sorted from blood. The source is a woman younger than 45 in good health. Each CDR3 is given with its conserved first and last residue. The order of the fields is D gene, J gene, V gene, clone size, CDR3 protein, CDR3 DNA. The D gene is left open where the match is weak. A row's size may be missing; if present it is once, few, many or a size class.

TRBD1,TRBJ2-7,TRBV4-1,-,CASSLGQGVYEQYF,TGCGCCAGCAGCCTCGGACAGGGGGTGTACGAGCAGTACTTC
-,TRBJ1-2,TRBV27,-,CASSTAFTGFGGYTF,TGTGCCAGCAGTACTGCATTCACAGGCTTCGGTGGCTACACCTTC
-,TRBJ1-2,TRBV13,-,CASSPEGTNYGYTF,TGTGCCAGCAGCCCCGAAGGAACTAACTATGGCTACACCTTC
-,TRBJ1-5,TRBV9,-,CASSSDGLSSNQPQHF,TGTGCCAGCAGCTCGGACGGACTATCGAGCAATCAGCCCCAGCATTTT
TRBD1,TRBJ2-7,TRBV27,-,CASSFRQGYEQYF,TGTGCCAGCAGTTTTCGACAGGGCTACGAGCAGTACTTC
-,TRBJ1-1,TRBV28,-,CASSSGVEAFF,TGTGCCAGCAGTTCAGGGGTTGAAGCTTTCTTT
TRBD1,TRBJ1-2,TRBV4-2,-,CASSSLGQGARGYTF,TGTGCCAGCAGCTCACTGGGACAGGGGGCCAGAGGCTACACCTTC
-,TRBJ2-5,TRBV27,-,CASSTRDGQETQYF,TGTGCCAGCAGTACCAGGGACGGACAAGAGACCCAGTACTTC
-,TRBJ1-1,TRBV30,-,CAWSLGNTEAFF,TGTGCCTGGAGTCTGGGGAACACTGAAGCTTTCTTT
-,TRBJ2-7,TRBV14,-,CASSPTVAYSYEQYF,TGTGCCAGCAGCCCCACCGTGGCATACTCCTACGAGCAGTACTTC
-,TRBJ1-5,TRBV6-1,-,CASSELQGSNQPQHF,TGTGCCAGCAGTGAACTTCAGGGGAGCAATCAGCCCCAGCATTTT
TRBD1,TRBJ2-3,TRBV27,-,CASRPTGADTQYF,TGTGCCAGCAGGCCGACAGGGGCAGATACGCAGTATTTT
TRBD2,TRBJ2-7,TRBV2,-,CASRGWAGGHEQYF,TGTGCCAGCCGCGGGTGGGCGGGAGGGCACGAGCAGTACTTC
TRBD2,TRBJ2-3,TRBV4-2,-,CASSARGLAGTDTQYF,TGTGCCAGCAGCGCCCGGGGACTAGCGGGCACAGATACGCAGTATTTT
-,TRBJ1-1,TRBV5-1,-,CASSLGQLYTEAFF,TGCGCCAGCAGCTTGGGACAGCTCTACACTGAAGCTTTCTTT
TRBD2,TRBJ2-7,TRBV7-9,-,CASSSGLAGVNAYEQYF,TGTGCCAGCAGCTCTGGACTAGCGGGAGTAAACGCCTACGAGCAGTACTTC
TRBD1,TRBJ1-4,TRBV5-1,-,CASRTGGAEKLFF,TGCGCCAGCAGAACAGGGGGGGCGGAAAAACTGTTTTTT
TRBD1,TRBJ2-7,TRBV28,-,CASSPGQVRGGEQYF,TGTGCCAGCAGTCCGGGACAGGTGAGAGGGGGCGAGCAGTACTTC
-,TRBJ2-7,TRBV6-6,-,CASSYGLPDSYEQYF,TGTGCCAGCAGTTACGGTCTACCCGACTCCTACGAGCAGTACTTC
-,TRBJ2-5,TRBV5-4,-,CASSPIASPQQETQYF,TGTGCCAGCAGTCCCATCGCGTCCCCCCAACAGGAGACCCAGTACTTC
-,TRBJ2-7,TRBV28,-,CASSLPSYEQYF,TGTGCCAGCAGTTTACCCTCCTACGAGCAGTACTTC
-,TRBJ2-2,TRBV4-1,-,CASSPGENTGELFF,TGCGCCAGCAGCCCGGGGGAGAACACCGGGGAGCTGTTTTTT
-,TRBJ2-7,TRBV27,-,CASSLSPGTSSYEQYF,TGTGCCAGCAGTTTATCGCCCGGGACGTCCTCCTACGAGCAGTACTTC
-,TRBJ1-5,TRBV28,once,CASSDTGQPQHF,TGTGCCAGCAGTGATACAGGGCAGCCCCAGCATTTT
-,TRBJ2-5,TRBV2,-,CASSKPGRKETQYF,TGTGCCAGCAGCAAACCGGGACGAAAAGAGACCCAGTACTTC
-,TRBJ2-7,TRBV29-1,-,CSAGAWFEQYF,TGCAGCGCCGGAGCCTGGTTCGAGCAGTACTTC
-,TRBJ2-3,TRBV27,-,CASSYEGGAPDTQYF,TGTGCCAGCAGTTATGAGGGAGGAGCCCCAGATACGCAGTATTTT